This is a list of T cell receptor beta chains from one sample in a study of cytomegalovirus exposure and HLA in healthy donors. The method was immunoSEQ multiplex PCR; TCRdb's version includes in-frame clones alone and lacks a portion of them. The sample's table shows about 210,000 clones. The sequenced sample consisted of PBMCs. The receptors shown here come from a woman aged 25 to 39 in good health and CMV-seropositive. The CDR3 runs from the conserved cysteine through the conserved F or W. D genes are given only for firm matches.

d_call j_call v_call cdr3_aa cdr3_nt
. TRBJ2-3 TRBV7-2 CASSPRRSTDTQYF TGTGCCAGCAGCCCCAGGCGAAGCACGGATACGCAGTATTTT
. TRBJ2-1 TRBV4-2 CASSQDRAYNEQFF TGTGCCAGCAGCCAAGATAGAGCCTACAATGAGCAGTTCTTC
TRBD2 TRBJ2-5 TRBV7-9 CASSLVQRESLETQYF TGTGCCAGCAGCTTAGTCCAGCGGGAGAGCCTAGAGACCCAGTACTTC
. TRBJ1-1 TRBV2 CASRYWGPSEGRAFF TGTGCCAGCAGGTACTGGGGGCCCTCAGAAGGGAGAGCTTTCTTT
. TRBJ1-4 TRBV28 CASSPPRGGEKLFF TGTGCCAGCAGTCCCCCCCGGGGTGGGGAAAAACTGTTTTTT
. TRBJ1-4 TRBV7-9 CASSSQIPTGLGEKLFF TGTGCCAGCAGCTCCCAGATTCCGACAGGTCTAGGGGAAAAACTGTTTTTT
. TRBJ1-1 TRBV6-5 CASKGRGTEAFF TGTGCCAGTAAGGGTCGGGGCACTGAAGCTTTCTTT
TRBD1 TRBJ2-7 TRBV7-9 CASSSQLSGTGNDEQYF TGTGCCAGCAGCTCTCAGTTGTCCGGGACAGGGAATGACGAGCAGTACTTC
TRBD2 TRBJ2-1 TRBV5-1 CASSLRPSGSSYNEQFF TGCGCCAGCAGCTTGAGGCCTAGCGGGAGCTCCTACAATGAGCAGTTCTTC
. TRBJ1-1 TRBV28 CASSFGGGSAEAFF TGTGCCAGCAGTTTCGGGGGAGGGTCAGCTGAAGCTTTCTTT
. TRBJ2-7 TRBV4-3 CASSQDSEGYYEQYF TGCGCCAGCAGCCAAGATTCAGAGGGCTACTACGAGCAGTACTTC
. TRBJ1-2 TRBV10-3 CAISEAGRGNYGYTF TGTGCCATCAGTGAGGCCGGGAGGGGGAACTATGGCTACACCTTC
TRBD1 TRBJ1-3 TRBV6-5 CASSYDRGTGNTIYF TGTGCCAGCAGTTATGACAGGGGAACTGGAAACACCATATATTTT
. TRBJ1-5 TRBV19 CASSNWAVLSNQPQHF TGTGCCAGTAGTAATTGGGCAGTTTTGAGCAATCAGCCCCAGCATTTT
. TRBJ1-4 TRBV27 CASRPDSSRNEKLFF TGTGCCAGCAGACCCGACAGTTCTCGTAATGAAAAACTGTTTTTT
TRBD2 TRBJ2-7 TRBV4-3 CASSQWEAGEGYEQYF TGCGCCAGCAGCCAATGGGAAGCGGGAGAAGGATACGAGCAGTACTTC
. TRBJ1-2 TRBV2 CASTSTGSANYGYTF TGTGCCAGCACCTCAACAGGGTCGGCTAACTATGGCTACACCTTC
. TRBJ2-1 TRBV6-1 CASSEARELYNEQFF TGTGCCAGCAGTGAGGCACGGGAGCTATACAATGAGCAGTTCTTC
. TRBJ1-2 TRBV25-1 CASSDRGYGYTF TGTGCCAGCAGTGACAGGGGATATGGCTACACCTTC
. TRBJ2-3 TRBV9 CASRPKGTSSTDTQYF TGTGCCAGCAGACCGAAGGGGACATCTAGCACAGATACGCAGTATTTT
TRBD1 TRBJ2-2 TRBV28 CASKGTGGTGELFF TGTGCCAGCAAGGGGACAGGGGGCACCGGGGAGCTGTTTTTT
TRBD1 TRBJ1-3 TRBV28 CASRDRGKRSGNTIYF TGTGCCAGCAGGGACAGGGGTAAAAGATCCGGAAACACCATATATTTT
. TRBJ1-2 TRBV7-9 CASSLAGPDSSYGYTF TGTGCCAGCAGCTTAGCGGGGCCCGATAGTAGCTATGGCTACACCTTC
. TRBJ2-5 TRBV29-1 CSVGGRSIQETQYF TGCAGCGTTGGGGGCAGGTCGATACAAGAGACCCAGTACTTC
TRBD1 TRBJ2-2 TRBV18 CASSQNRDRGTGELFF TGCGCCAGCTCTCAGAATCGGGACAGGGGCACCGGGGAGCTGTTTTTT
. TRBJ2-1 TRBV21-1 CASSKAGTGLLRSYNEQFF TGTGCCAGCAGCAAAGCCGGGACAGGGTTACTCAGATCCTACAATGAGCAGTTCTTC
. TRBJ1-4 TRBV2 CASSEYSSFLFF TGTGCCAGCAGTGAATATAGCTCTTTCCTGTTTTTT
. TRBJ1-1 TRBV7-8 CASRQGNTEAFF TGTGCCAGCAGACAGGGGAACACTGAAGCTTTCTTT
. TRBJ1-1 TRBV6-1 CASSEGQAVYTEAFF TGTGCCAGCAGTGAAGGACAGGCTGTTTACACTGAAGCTTTCTTT
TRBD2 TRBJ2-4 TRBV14 CASSQDLGLAGNIQYF TGTGCCAGCAGCCAAGATTTAGGACTAGCGGGGAACATTCAGTACTTC
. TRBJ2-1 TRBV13 CASSLRDLAYEQFF TGTGCCAGCAGCTTACGGGACTTAGCCTATGAGCAGTTCTTC
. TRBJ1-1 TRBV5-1 CASSVGGGINTEAFF TGCGCCAGCAGCGTGGGCGGGGGGATTAACACTGAAGCTTTCTTT
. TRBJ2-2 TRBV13 CASSLTIALETGELFF TGTGCCAGCAGCTTAACGATAGCTTTGGAAACCGGGGAGCTGTTTTTT
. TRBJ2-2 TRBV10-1 CASSETNTGELFF TGCGCCAGCAGTGAGACTAACACCGGGGAGCTGTTTTTT
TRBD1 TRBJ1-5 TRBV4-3 CASSQEVQGNSNQPQHF TGCGCCAGCAGCCAAGAGGTACAGGGGAATAGCAATCAGCCCCAGCATTTT
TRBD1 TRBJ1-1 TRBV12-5 CASGLLLRGRTEAFF TGTGCTAGTGGTTTGTTACTGAGGGGGCGGACTGAAGCTTTCTTT
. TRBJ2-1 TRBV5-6 CASQEGEQFF TGTGCCAGCCAGGAGGGGGAGCAGTTCTTC
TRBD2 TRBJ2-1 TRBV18 CASSPLTSGGYNEQFF TGTGCCAGCTCACCATTGACTAGCGGAGGCTACAATGAGCAGTTCTTC
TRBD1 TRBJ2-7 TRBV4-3 CASSHGQGYEQYF TGCGCCAGCAGCCATGGACAGGGCTACGAGCAGTACTTC
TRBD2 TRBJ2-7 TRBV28 CASAAFTPGGDEQYF TGTGCCAGCGCTGCCTTTACCCCGGGAGGAGACGAGCAGTACTTC
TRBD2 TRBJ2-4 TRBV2 CASSEAREGRNIQYF TGTGCCAGCAGTGAAGCGCGGGAGGGTCGGAACATTCAGTACTTC
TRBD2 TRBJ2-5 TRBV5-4 CAGGLAGEETQYF TGTGCCGGGGGACTAGCGGGAGAAGAGACCCAGTACTTC
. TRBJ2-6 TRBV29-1 CSVGPWGAGANVLTF TGCAGCGTCGGACCCTGGGGAGCTGGGGCCAACGTCCTGACTTTC
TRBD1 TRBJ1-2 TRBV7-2 CASSARQGADYGYTF TGTGCCAGCAGCGCCCGACAGGGGGCGGACTATGGCTACACCTTC
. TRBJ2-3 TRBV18 CASSVSQDTDTQYF TGTGCCAGCTCAGTTTCCCAGGACACAGATACGCAGTATTTT
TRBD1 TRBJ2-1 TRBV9 CASSTTGIGEQFF TGTGCCAGCAGCACGACAGGGATTGGTGAGCAGTTCTTC
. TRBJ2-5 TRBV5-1 CASSSPTGIGQETQYF TGCGCCAGCAGCTCCCCAACAGGGATTGGCCAAGAGACCCAGTACTTC
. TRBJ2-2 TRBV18 CASSPEGGAGGELFF TGTGCCAGCTCACCGGAAGGGGGGGCCGGCGGGGAGCTGTTTTTT
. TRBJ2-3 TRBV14 CASSPRVGSDTQYF TGTGCCAGCAGCCCCCGGGTAGGAAGCGATACGCAGTATTTT
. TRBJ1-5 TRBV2 CASREGFNQPQHF TGTGCCAGCAGGGAGGGATTCAATCAGCCCCAGCATTTT
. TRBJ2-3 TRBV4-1 CASSQDQGLTDTQYF TGCGCCAGCAGCCAAGACCAGGGCCTCACAGATACGCAGTATTTT
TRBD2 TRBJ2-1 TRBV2 CASSSLAGLYNEQFF TGTGCCAGCAGTTCACTAGCGGGGTTATACAATGAGCAGTTCTTC